This T cell receptor (beta chain) was observed in a study of CD8+ T cells in alopecia areata. Study-level findings and limits: Many expanded lesional clones stayed in scalp and blood while on tofacitinib. Among patients, TCR sharing was less clear than in mice, a difference possibly due in part to HLA diversity in the patient population. Treatment with tofacitinib significantly lowered scalp clonality and reduced expanded CD8+ clones among the top 100.

Indicated treatment: oral pan-JAK inhibitor, 5-10 mg twice daily. As the sequencing template, cDNA was produced by extracting RNA and reverse transcribing it. Sequencing used immunoSEQ multiplex PCR; TCRdb keeps in-frame clones, though not all of them. The table records fewer than 250,000 clones, under 40% of them present only once. Of note for this clone: Its antigen remains unknown.

Germline CDR1 reads SEHNR; CDR2 reads FQNEAQ (reference sequence). Trimming left V 1 base short and J 7 bases short, with 8 bases between. The CDR3 covers 12 residues. The sample here was CD4+ T cells sorted from blood, taken between weeks 30 and 35, from a patient treated with tofacitinib. The chain combines TRBV7-9 with TRBJ2-7; no clear D. The sequence came from a human donor with alopecia areata. The CDR3 DNA reads TGTGCCAGCAGCTTAGTGCAGTGGGAGCAGTACTTC. It yields the protein CASSLVQWEQYF.